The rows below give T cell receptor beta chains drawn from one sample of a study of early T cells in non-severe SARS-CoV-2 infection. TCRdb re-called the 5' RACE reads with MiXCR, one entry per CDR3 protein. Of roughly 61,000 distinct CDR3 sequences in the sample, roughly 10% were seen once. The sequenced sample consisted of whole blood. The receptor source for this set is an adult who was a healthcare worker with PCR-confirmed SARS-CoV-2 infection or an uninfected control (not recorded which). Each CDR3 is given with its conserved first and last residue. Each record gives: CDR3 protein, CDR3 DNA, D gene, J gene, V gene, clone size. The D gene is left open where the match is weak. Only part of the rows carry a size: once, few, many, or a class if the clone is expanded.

CDR3: CASSLRGGGNTIYF; DNA: TGTGCCAGCAGCTTAAGAGGCGGGGGAAACACCATATATTTT; D: NA; J: TRBJ1-3; V: TRBV7-3; size: few
CDR3: CAWSGSGNQPQHF; DNA: TGTGCCTGGAGTGGCAGCGGCAATCAGCCCCAGCATTTT; D: NA; J: TRBJ1-5; V: TRBV30; size: few
CDR3: CSVGFGANTQYF; DNA: TGCAGCGTTGGATTCGGGGCTAATACGCAGTATTTT; D: NA; J: TRBJ2-3; V: TRBV29-1; size: few
CDR3: CASSISRSGYEQYF; DNA: TGTGCCAGTAGTATTAGCCGGAGTGGGTACGAGCAGTACTTC; D: NA; J: TRBJ2-7; V: TRBV19; size: many
CDR3: CASSLGGWETQYF; DNA: TGTGCCAGCAGTTTAGGTGGCTGGGAGACCCAGTACTTC; D: NA; J: TRBJ2-5; V: TRBV12-3/TRBV12-4; size: many
CDR3: CASSQDRYREEDNEQFF; DNA: TGCGCCAGCAGCCAAGATAGGTACAGGGAGGAGGACAATGAGCAGTTCTTC; D: NA; J: TRBJ2-1; V: TRBV4-3; size: NA
CDR3: CAISDASLVLGGYTF; DNA: TGTGCCATCAGTGACGCTTCGTTGGTTCTTGGTGGCTACACCTTC; D: NA; J: TRBJ1-2; V: TRBV10-3; size: few
CDR3: CSVGPGMNTEAFF; DNA: TGCAGCGTTGGCCCAGGAATGAACACTGAAGCTTTCTTT; D: NA; J: TRBJ1-1; V: TRBV29-1; size: NA
CDR3: CASSLGGTQAQYF; DNA: TGTGCCAGCAGTTTAGGGGGGACTCAGGCCCAGTACTTC; D: NA; J: TRBJ2-5; V: TRBV12-3/TRBV12-4; size: few
CDR3: CASSGQGTPKDNEQFF; DNA: TGCGCCAGCAGCGGACAGGGTACCCCTAAGGACAATGAGCAGTTCTTC; D: TRBD1; J: TRBJ2-1; V: TRBV5-1; size: few
CDR3: CATSDQTVAAGASTDTQYF; DNA: TGTGCCACCAGTGATCAGACGGTGGCAGCGGGCGCTAGCACAGATACGCAGTATTTT; D: NA; J: TRBJ2-3; V: TRBV24-1; size: NA
CDR3: CASSFETRWELFF; DNA: TGCGCCAGCAGTTTCGAAACTAGGTGGGAGCTGTTTTTT; D: NA; J: TRBJ2-2; V: TRBV4-1; size: few
CDR3: CASSVDVGLAADTQYF; DNA: TGTGCCAGCAGCGTAGATGTGGGACTAGCAGCAGATACGCAGTATTTT; D: TRBD2; J: TRBJ2-3; V: TRBV9; size: few
CDR3: CASSPAGLYGYTF; DNA: TGTGCCAGCTCACCAGCAGGGCTATATGGCTACACCTTC; D: NA; J: TRBJ1-2; V: TRBV18; size: NA
CDR3: CASSINRYSNNQPQHF; DNA: TGTGCCAGCAGCATCAACAGATATTCTAACAATCAGCCCCAGCATTTT; D: NA; J: TRBJ1-5; V: TRBV7-8; size: few
CDR3: CATSRLLGRPYF; DNA: TGTGCCACCAGCAGATTATTGGGGAGGCCGTACTTC; D: NA; J: TRBJ2-7; V: TRBV15; size: NA
CDR3: CASSQSQGSNQPQHF; DNA: TGTGCCAGCAGCCAAAGTCAGGGTAGCAATCAGCCCCAGCATTTT; D: NA; J: TRBJ1-5; V: TRBV4-2; size: many
CDR3: CASSPEGGRAVTGELFF; DNA: TGTGCCAGCTCCCCCGAGGGGGGGAGGGCCGTCACCGGGGAGCTGTTTTTT; D: NA; J: TRBJ2-2; V: TRBV7-6; size: NA
CDR3: CVSSLQSSGSNEQFF; DNA: TGTGTCAGCAGCTTACAGTCGAGCGGGAGCAATGAGCAGTTCTTC; D: TRBD2; J: TRBJ2-1; V: TRBV7-2; size: NA
CDR3: CASSWLGDEQFF; DNA: TGTGCCAGCAGTTGGTTGGGGGATGAGCAGTTCTTC; D: NA; J: TRBJ2-1; V: TRBV6-2/TRBV6-3; size: many
CDR3: CASTSDRGAWANVLTF; DNA: TGCGCCAGCACCTCGGACAGGGGTGCTTGGGCCAACGTCCTGACTTTC; D: TRBD1; J: TRBJ2-6; V: TRBV5-1; size: many
CDR3: CASTKDRSGKNEQFF; DNA: TGTGCCAGCACCAAAGACAGGTCGGGGAAGAATGAGCAGTTCTTC; D: NA; J: TRBJ2-1; V: TRBV7-6; size: many
CDR3: CASSYSGTDTEAFF; DNA: TGTGCCAGCAGCTACTCTGGGACAGACACTGAAGCTTTCTTT; D: TRBD1; J: TRBJ1-1; V: TRBV7-8; size: many
CDR3: CSVELLAGQETQYF; DNA: TGCAGCGTTGAGCTTCTGGCGGGTCAGGAGACCCAGTACTTC; D: NA; J: TRBJ2-5; V: TRBV29-1; size: many
CDR3: CASSLAGGQASVEQYF; DNA: TGTGCCAGCAGCTTAGCGGGGGGACAGGCCTCTGTGGAGCAGTACTTC; D: TRBD1; J: TRBJ2-7; V: TRBV7-9; size: NA
CDR3: CATSSTKRKRGTDTQYF; DNA: TGTGCCACCAGTTCGACTAAGCGAAAGCGAGGCACAGATACGCAGTATTTT; D: NA; J: TRBJ2-3; V: TRBV24-1; size: NA
CDR3: CASSQGLAATHTQYF; DNA: TGTGCCAGCAGCCAAGGACTAGCGGCGACCCATACGCAGTATTTT; D: TRBD2; J: TRBJ2-3; V: TRBV3-1; size: few
CDR3: CAWALRGGTETQYF; DNA: TGTGCCTGGGCCCTCAGGGGGGGCACAGAGACCCAGTACTTC; D: NA; J: TRBJ2-5; V: TRBV30; size: few
CDR3: CASSRDNSGANVLTF; DNA: TGTGCCAGCAGCCGGGACAACTCTGGGGCCAACGTCCTGACTTTC; D: NA; J: TRBJ2-6; V: TRBV3-1; size: NA
CDR3: CASSKGPGWTDTQYF; DNA: TGTGCCAGTAGCAAAGGGCCCGGATGGACAGATACGCAGTATTTT; D: NA; J: TRBJ2-3; V: TRBV19; size: few
CDR3: CASSFSGSPYNEQFF; DNA: TGTGCCAGCAGCTTTAGCGGGAGTCCCTACAATGAGCAGTTCTTC; D: TRBD2; J: TRBJ2-1; V: TRBV7-2; size: many
CDR3: CATSSTRTVTNEKLFF; DNA: TGTGCCACCAGCAGCACCCGGACAGTAACTAATGAAAAACTGTTTTTT; D: NA; J: TRBJ1-4; V: TRBV15; size: many
CDR3: CASSLDRENEQFF; DNA: TGCGCCAGCAGCTTGGACCGGGAAAATGAGCAGTTCTTC; D: NA; J: TRBJ2-1; V: TRBV5-1; size: many
CDR3: CASSPHPSGGELFF; DNA: TGTGCCAGCAGCCCGCACCCTAGCGGCGGGGAGCTGTTTTTT; D: TRBD2; J: TRBJ2-2; V: TRBV3-1; size: many
CDR3: CASSYAMGERDNEQFF; DNA: TGTGCCAGCAGTTACGCCATGGGGGAACGGGACAATGAGCAGTTCTTC; D: NA; J: TRBJ2-1; V: TRBV12-3/TRBV12-4; size: many
CDR3: CASSLVNEQFF; DNA: TGTGCCAGCAGCTTGGTCAATGAGCAGTTCTTC; D: NA; J: TRBJ2-1; V: TRBV7-2; size: many
CDR3: CASSLEGTEAFF; DNA: TGTGCCAGCAGCCTGGAGGGCACTGAAGCTTTCTTT; D: NA; J: TRBJ1-1; V: TRBV5-8; size: many
CDR3: CASSHTVGEQFF; DNA: TGTGCTAGCAGCCACACTGTGGGTGAGCAGTTCTTC; D: NA; J: TRBJ2-1; V: TRBV7-7; size: few
CDR3: CASSLQGTDTQYF; DNA: TGTGCCAGCAGCTTACAGGGCACAGATACGCAGTATTTT; D: NA; J: TRBJ2-3; V: TRBV7-6; size: NA
CDR3: CASRPGGSRPIGETQYF; DNA: TGTGCCAGCAGACCCGGGGGGAGTCGCCCTATTGGGGAGACCCAGTACTTC; D: TRBD2; J: TRBJ2-5; V: TRBV3-1; size: few
CDR3: CASSRQVSGDEQYF; DNA: TGTGCCAGCTCTCGACAGGTTTCAGGGGACGAGCAGTACTTC; D: NA; J: TRBJ2-7; V: TRBV18; size: many
CDR3: CASSLLQGTETQYF; DNA: TGCGCCAGCAGCTTGTTGCAGGGCACCGAGACCCAGTACTTC; D: NA; J: TRBJ2-5; V: TRBV5-1; size: many
CDR3: CAAREMGEQFF; DNA: TGTGCCGCCCGGGAGATGGGCGAGCAGTTCTTC; D: NA; J: TRBJ2-1; V: TRBV10-3; size: many
CDR3: CASSLSPFSYNEQFF; DNA: TGCGCCAGCAGCTTATCTCCTTTCTCCTACAATGAGCAGTTCTTC; D: NA; J: TRBJ2-1; V: TRBV5-1; size: many
CDR3: CSATGTVSYEQYF; DNA: TGCAGTGCTACCGGGACAGTCTCCTACGAGCAGTACTTC; D: TRBD1; J: TRBJ2-7; V: TRBV20-1; size: few
CDR3: CASADRELEGANVLTF; DNA: TGCGCCAGCGCGGACAGGGAATTAGAAGGGGCCAACGTCCTGACTTTC; D: TRBD1; J: TRBJ2-6; V: TRBV5-1; size: many